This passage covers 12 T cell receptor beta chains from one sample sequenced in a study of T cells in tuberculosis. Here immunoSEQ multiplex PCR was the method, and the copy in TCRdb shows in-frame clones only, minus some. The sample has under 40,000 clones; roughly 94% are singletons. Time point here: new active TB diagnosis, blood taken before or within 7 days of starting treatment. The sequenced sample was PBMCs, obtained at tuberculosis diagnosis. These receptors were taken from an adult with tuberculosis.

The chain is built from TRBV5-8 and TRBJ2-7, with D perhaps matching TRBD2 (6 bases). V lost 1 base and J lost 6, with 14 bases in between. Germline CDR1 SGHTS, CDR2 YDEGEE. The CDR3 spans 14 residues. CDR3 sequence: CASSLRRGPFEQYF. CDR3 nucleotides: TGTGCCAGCAGCTTGCGGAGGGGCCCCTTCGAGCAGTACTTC.

CDR3 nucleotide sequence: TGCGCCAGCAGCACGGGACAGAATCAGCCCCAGCATTTT. Translation: CASSTGQNQPQHF. This chain connects TRBV5-1 to TRBJ1-5; 7 bases fit TRBD1. V lost 4 bases, J lost 4 bases, and 2 bases stayed unmatched. The CDR3 consists of 13 residues. CDR1 and CDR2 (germline): SGHRS, YFSETQ.

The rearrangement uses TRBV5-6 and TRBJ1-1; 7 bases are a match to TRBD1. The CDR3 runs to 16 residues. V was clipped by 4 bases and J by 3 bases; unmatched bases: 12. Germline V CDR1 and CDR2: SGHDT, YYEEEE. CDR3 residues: CASSVDRVVAHTEAFF. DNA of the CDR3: TGTGCCAGCAGCGTTGACAGGGTAGTCGCGCACACTGAAGCTTTCTTT.

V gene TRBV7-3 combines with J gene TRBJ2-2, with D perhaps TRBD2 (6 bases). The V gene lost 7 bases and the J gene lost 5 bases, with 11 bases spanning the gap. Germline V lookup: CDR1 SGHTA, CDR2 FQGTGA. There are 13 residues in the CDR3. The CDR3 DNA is TGTGCCAGCAACGATCGGGGGACCGGGGAGCTGTTTTTT. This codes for CASNDRGTGELFF.

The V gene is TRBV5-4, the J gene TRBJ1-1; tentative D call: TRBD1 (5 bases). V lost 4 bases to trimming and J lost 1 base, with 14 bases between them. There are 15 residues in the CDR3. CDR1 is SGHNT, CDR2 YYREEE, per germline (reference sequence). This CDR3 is CASSQEDRENTEAFF. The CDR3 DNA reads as TGTGCCAGCAGCCAAGAAGACAGAGAGAACACTGAAGCTTTCTTT.

CDR3 nucleotides: TGTGCCAGCAGCTTGGAGCATCTCACAGATACGCAGTATTTT. It encodes CASSLEHLTDTQYF. The chain links TRBV5-7 to TRBJ2-3, with D uncertain. TRBV5-7 is classed as an ORF, of uncertain function. The germline V and J ends were trimmed by 0 bases and 2 bases, with 7 bases remaining between them. This CDR3 region has 14 residues.

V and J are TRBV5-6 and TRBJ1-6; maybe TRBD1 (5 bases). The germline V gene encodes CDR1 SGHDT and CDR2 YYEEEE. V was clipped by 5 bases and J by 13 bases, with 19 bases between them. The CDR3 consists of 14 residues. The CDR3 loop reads CASRISGNGAPLHF. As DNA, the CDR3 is TGTGCCAGCAGAATTTCAGGAAATGGGGCGCCCCTCCACTTT. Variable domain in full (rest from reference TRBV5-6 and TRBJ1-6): DAGVTQSPTHLIKTRGQQVTLRCSPKSGHDTVSWYQQALGQGPQFIFQYYEEEERQRGNFPDRFSGHQFPNYSSELNVNALLLGDSALYLCASRISGNGAPLHFGNGTRLTVT.

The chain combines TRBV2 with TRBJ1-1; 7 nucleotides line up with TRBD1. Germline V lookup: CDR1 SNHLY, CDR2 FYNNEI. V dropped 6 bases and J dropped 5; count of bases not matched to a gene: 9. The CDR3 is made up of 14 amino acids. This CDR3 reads CASSSTGRLTEAFF. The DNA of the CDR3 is TGTGCCAGCAGCTCGACAGGGAGGTTGACTGAAGCTTTCTTT.

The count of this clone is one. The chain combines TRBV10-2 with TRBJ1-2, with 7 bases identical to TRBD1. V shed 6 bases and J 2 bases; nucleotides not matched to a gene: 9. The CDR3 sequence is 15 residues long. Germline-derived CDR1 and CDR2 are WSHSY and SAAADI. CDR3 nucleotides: TGCGCCAGCAGCGCCGGGACAGTGGGAAACTATGGCTACACCTTC. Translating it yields CASSAGTVGNYGYTF.

CDR3: CASSPAGGAHTGELFF. Written as DNA, the CDR3 is TGTGCCAGCAGTCCCGCGGGGGGGGCCCACACCGGGGAGCTGTTTTTT. V is TRBV25-1 and J is TRBJ2-2; 9 positions agree with TRBD2. The ends lost 5 bases at V and 3 bases at J; junction bases unmatched: 7. This CDR3 region has 16 residues. Germline V gives CDR1 MGHDK, CDR2 SYGVNS.

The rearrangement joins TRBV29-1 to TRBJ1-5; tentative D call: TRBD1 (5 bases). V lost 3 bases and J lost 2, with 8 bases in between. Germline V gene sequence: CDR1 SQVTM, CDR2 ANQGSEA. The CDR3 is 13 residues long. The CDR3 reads CSVEGQGNQPQHF. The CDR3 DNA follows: TGCAGCGTTGAGGGGCAGGGCAATCAGCCCCAGCATTTT.

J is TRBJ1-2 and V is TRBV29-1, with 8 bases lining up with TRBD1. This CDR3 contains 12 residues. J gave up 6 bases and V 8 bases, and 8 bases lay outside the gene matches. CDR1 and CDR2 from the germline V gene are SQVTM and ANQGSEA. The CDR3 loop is CSTGQGQDGYTF. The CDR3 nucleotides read TGCAGCACCGGACAGGGACAGGATGGCTACACCTTC.